The clone carrying this T cell receptor beta chain was seen a few times. Its target is unknown. These data belong to a study of T cell repertoires in cytomegalovirus infection. Overall study findings and caveats: Of the TCR beta families, the public ones yielded a cumulative frequency that identified carriers of CMV plus the relevant HLA. In two of eight donors, the top clonotype was HLA-C-restricted CMV-specific.

TCRdb recomputed calls from the reads with MiXCR, one row per CDR3 protein. This sample has approximately 500,000 distinct CDR3 sequences, with about 11% found just once. The CDR3 totals 15 residues. V was clipped by 5 bases and J by 5 bases; unmatched bases: 7. Germline CDR1 MNHEY, CDR2 SMNVEV (reference sequence). Sequenced material: PBMCs. This TCR came from a human donor in good health (CMV status not recorded). Some clones in this sample may be carry-over from other donors' samples. The chain carries TRBV27 and TRBJ2-7; 12 bases are shared with TRBD2. Written as DNA, the CDR3 is TGTGCCAGCAGTCCCCGACTAGCGGGAGCAAACGAGCAGTACTTC. Residues: CASSPRLAGANEQYF.